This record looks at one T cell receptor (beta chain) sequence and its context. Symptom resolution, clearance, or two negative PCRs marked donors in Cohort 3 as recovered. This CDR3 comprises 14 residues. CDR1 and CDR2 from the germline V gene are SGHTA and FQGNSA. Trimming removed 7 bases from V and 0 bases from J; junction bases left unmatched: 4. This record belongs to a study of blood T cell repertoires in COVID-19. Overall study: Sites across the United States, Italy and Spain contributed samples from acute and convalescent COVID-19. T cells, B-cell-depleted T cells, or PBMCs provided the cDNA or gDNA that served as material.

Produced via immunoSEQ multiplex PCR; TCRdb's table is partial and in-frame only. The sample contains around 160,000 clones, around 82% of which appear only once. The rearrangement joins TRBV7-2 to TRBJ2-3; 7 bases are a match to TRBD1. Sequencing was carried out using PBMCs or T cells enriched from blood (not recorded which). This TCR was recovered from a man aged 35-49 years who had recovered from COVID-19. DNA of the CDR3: TGTGCCAGCAACAAGGGGGCGAGCACAGATACGCAGTATTTT. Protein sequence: CASNKGASTDTQYF.